Below, 11 T cell receptor beta chains from the same sample are listed, as sequenced in a study of CD8+ T cells in alopecia areata (dated by TCRdb to between 2017 and 2018). The protocol used for the library was the immunoSEQ multiplex PCR assay. To provide template for TCR sequencing, every sample had RNA extracted and reverse transcribed into cDNA. Entries here come from immuneACCESS through TCRdb and include only in-frame sequences with V and J called. Some clones fail to appear in such tables; in the studies checked, an unresolved V gene covers under half of the shortfall, and the cause of the remainder is unknown. For this sample the table gives some 110,000 clones, of which 50% to 75% were detected only once. The top ten clonotypes cover under 35% of the sample. The sample's time point label, decoded: around 28 days on oral tofacitinib. In the paper's terms, the treatment or condition label means: oral pan-JAK inhibitor, 5-10 mg twice daily.

The specimen comprised CD8+ T cells sorted from blood, sampled at week 4, from a patient treated with tofacitinib. These receptor sequences come from a human donor with alopecia areata.

V gene TRBV30 combines with J gene TRBJ2-1; D not certain. CDR1 is GTSNPN, CDR2 SVGIG, per germline (reference sequence). This CDR3 comprises 11 residues. V was cut by 4 bases and J by 2 bases, with 3 bases left in between. The CDR3 bases are TGTGCCTGGACAGCCTACAATGAGCAGTTCTTC. Protein product: CAWTAYNEQFF.

The gene calls are TRBV29-1 and TRBJ2-3, with D unclear. V was pared by 4 bases and J by 5 bases, with 10 bases between. The germline gives CDR1 SQVTM, CDR2 ANQGSEA. The CDR3 has 12 amino acids. The chain's CDR3 is CSVAGVGDTQYF. In DNA, the CDR3 is TGCAGCGTTGCGGGTGTAGGAGATACGCAGTATTTT.

This chain connects TRBV30 to TRBJ1-2; the match to TRBD1 covers 9 bases. The germline gives CDR1 GTSNPN, CDR2 SVGIG (reference sequence). V dropped 4 bases and J dropped 2; count of bases not matched to a gene: 2. The CDR3 loop spans 13 amino acids. CDR3: CAWTDRGNYGYTF. The CDR3 nucleotides are TGTGCCTGGACCGACAGGGGGAACTATGGCTACACCTTC.

The chain links TRBV29-1 to TRBJ1-2; maybe TRBD1 (5 bases). V was clipped by 8 bases and J by 6 bases, with 19 bases between them. The CDR3 runs 13 residues. In germline, CDR1 is SQVTM, CDR2 ANQGSEA. CDR3 region: CSFRDAPGDGYTF. The CDR3 DNA reads as TGCAGCTTTCGGGACGCTCCTGGGGATGGCTACACCTTC.

The CDR3 coding sequence is TGTGCCAGCAGCCCGGGCGGAGTTGTAGCCAAAAACATTCAGTACTTC. Its protein product is CASSPGGVVAKNIQYF. This rearrangement joins TRBV11-2 to TRBJ2-4; unclear D gene. Germline lookup yields CDR1 SGHAT and CDR2 FQNNGV. The germline V and J ends were trimmed by 5 bases and 0 bases, with 14 bases remaining between them. This CDR3 is built from 16 residues. The complete variable domain, with remaining parts taken from reference TRBV11-2 and TRBJ2-4, reads EAGVAQSPRYKIIEKRQSVAFWCNPISGHATLYWYQQILGQGPKLLIQFQNNGVVDDSQLPKDRFSAERLKGVDSTLKIQPAKLEDSAVYLCASSPGGVVAKNIQYFGAGTRLSVL.

The chain employs TRBV30 and TRBJ2-3; 10 bases are shared with TRBD1. V lost 3 bases, J lost 4 bases, and 4 bases stayed unmatched. CDR3 length: 14 amino acids. Germline V CDR1 and CDR2: GTSNPN, SVGIG (reference sequence). CDR3 region: CAWSMGQGSDTQYF. CDR3 DNA: TGTGCCTGGAGCATGGGACAGGGGTCAGATACGCAGTATTTT.

Comments on this clone: This CDR3 is also generated by other DNA sequences in the sample. The chain is built from TRBV29-1 and TRBJ1-1; D remains unclear. The CDR3 is made up of 12 amino acids. The germline CDR1 and CDR2 sequences are SQVTM and ANQGSEA. Deletions cut 3 bases from V and 0 bases from J, with 5 bases between. CDR3 sequence: CSVEDLNTEAFF. DNA of the CDR3: TGCAGCGTTGAGGACCTGAACACTGAAGCTTTCTTT. Drawing the rest from reference TRBV29-1 and TRBJ1-1, the complete variable domain is SAVISQKPSRDICQRGTSLTIQCQVDSQVTMMFWYRQQPGQSLTLIATANQGSEATYESGFVIDKFPISRPNLTFSTLTVSNMSPEDSSIYLCSVEDLNTEAFFGQGTRLTVV.

This clone was seen only a few times. The J gene is TRBJ2-2, the V gene TRBV29-1, with D possibly TRBD2 on 7 matching bases. The germline V gene encodes CDR1 SQVTM and CDR2 ANQGSEA. V was cut by 4 bases and J by 3 bases, with 12 bases left in between. This CDR3 region has 14 residues. CDR3 DNA: TGCAGCGTTGTTCTGCGGGGGCACACCGGGGAGCTGTTTTTT. Translating it yields CSVVLRGHTGELFF.

Comment on this clone: This same CDR3 is encoded by further DNA sequences in the sample. The rearrangement joins TRBV7-3 to TRBJ1-2, with D tentatively TRBD1 (5 bases). CDR1 is SGHTA, CDR2 FQGTGA, per germline. The CDR3 length is 15 residues. With 5 bases removed from V and 4 bases from J, the gap between germline ends came to 17 bases. DNA of the CDR3: TGTGCCAGCAGCCCGACCGGGACGGGAGTCTATGGCTACACCTTC. Amino acids: CASSPTGTGVYGYTF.

The chain couples TRBV29-1 to TRBJ2-3; possibly TRBD2 for D (6 bases). This CDR3 is built from 13 residues. The V end was cut by 6 bases, the J end by 2 bases, with 12 bases between. In germline, CDR1 is SQVTM, CDR2 ANQGSEA. This chain's CDR3 is CSVRDSYTDTQYF. The CDR3 bases are TGCAGCGTCCGGGACTCATACACAGATACGCAGTATTTT.

This clone has a handful of counts. The J gene is TRBJ2-7, the V gene TRBV13, with 7 bases identical to TRBD2. This CDR3 spans 12 amino acids. The V and J ends lost 2 bases and 6 bases, in that order; junction bases with no gene match: 1. Germline-derived CDR1 and CDR2 are PRHDT and FYEKMQ (reference sequence). This chain's CDR3 is CASSLRTSEQYF. The DNA of the CDR3 is TGTGCCAGCAGCTTAAGGACTAGCGAGCAGTACTTC.